The 16 T cell receptor beta chains listed next were all sequenced from one sample in a study of blood T cell repertoires in COVID-19. Produced via immunoSEQ multiplex PCR; TCRdb's table is partial and in-frame only. The sample lists fewer than 250,000 clones, around 86% occurring once. The material sequenced was peripheral blood. The origin of the receptors is a man in his fifties or sixties who had recovered from COVID-19.

A remark on this clone: Since a much larger clone is just one base distant, this may be a read error. The chain combines TRBV7-3 with TRBJ1-5, with D perhaps matching TRBD1 (6 bases). The germline V gene has CDR1 SGHTA and CDR2 FQGTGA. Trimming removed 5 bases from V and 4 bases from J, with 9 bases in between. This CDR3 is 13 amino acids long. CDR3 loop: CASSPDRNQPQHF. CDR3 DNA: TGTGCCAGCAGCCCCGACAGGAATCAGCCCCAGCATTTT.

This clone was picked up a small number of times. The J gene is TRBJ2-3, the V gene TRBV19, with D maybe TRBD2 (6 bases). Per the germline V gene, CDR1 is LNHDA and CDR2 is SQIVND (reference sequence). The CDR3 sequence is 15 residues long. Trimming took 4 bases from V and 4 from J, leaving 15 bases between them. The CDR3 nucleotides read TGTGCCAGTAGTAGACCGGGACTGAAATCAGATACGCAGTATTTT. It yields the protein CASSRPGLKSDTQYF.

V gene TRBV7-8 combines with J gene TRBJ2-1; D may be TRBD2 (6 bases). Germline CDR1 and CDR2: SGHVS and FQNEAQ. The V and J ends lost 5 bases and 0 bases respectively, with 11 bases between them. The CDR3 covers 15 residues. The CDR3 sequence: CASSPRGSSYNEQFF. CDR3 DNA: TGTGCCAGCAGCCCGCGGGGTTCCTCCTACAATGAGCAGTTCTTC.

The gene calls are TRBV15 and TRBJ2-7; 10 nucleotides agree with TRBD2. J gave up 6 bases and V 1 base, and 3 bases lay outside the gene matches. The CDR3 consists of 14 residues. CDR1 LNHNV and CDR2 YYDKDF come from the germline V gene (reference sequence). The CDR3 coding sequence is TGTGCCACCAGCAGAGGTCTAGCGGGGGTCGAGCAGTACTTC. Translated, it gives CATSRGLAGVEQYF.

The V call is TRBV18, the J call TRBJ2-7, with TRBD2 matching 13 bases. CDR1 is KGHSH, CDR2 LQKENI, per germline. The V segment lost 3 bases and the J segment 5 bases; nucleotides outside the gene matches: 13. This CDR3 contains 18 residues. This chain's CDR3 is CASSPQMFGLAGDNEQYF. The CDR3, as DNA: TGTGCCAGCTCACCCCAGATGTTCGGACTAGCGGGAGACAACGAGCAGTACTTC.

This chain connects TRBV19 to TRBJ2-2, with 11 bases that match TRBD2. Germline loops: CDR1 LNHDA, CDR2 SQIVND (reference sequence). The CDR3 extends over 16 amino acids. Trimming at V came to 5 bases and at J to 4 bases, leaving 6 bases not matched to a gene. The CDR3 region has the DNA TGTGCCAGTAGTTCATTAGCGGGAGGGTCCACCGGGGAGCTGTTTTTT. Translated, it gives CASSSLAGGSTGELFF.

The V call is TRBV10-3, the J call TRBJ2-7, with no clear D. Germline loops: CDR1 ENHRY, CDR2 SYGVKD. Between the trimmed V and J ends, which lost 6 bases and 5 bases, there was a span of 17 bases. The CDR3 is made up of 14 amino acids. CDR3 nucleotide sequence: TGTGCCATCAGGGCTACATCAGGTTCCAACGAGCAGTACTTC. This gives the protein CAIRATSGSNEQYF.

The chain uses TRBV9 and TRBJ1-2, with D perhaps TRBD1 (6 bases). The CDR3 is made up of 15 amino acids. Germline V gene data show CDR1 as SGDLS and CDR2 as YYNGEE. V was pared by 3 bases and J by 4 bases, with 16 bases between. The CDR3 DNA is TGTGCCAGCAGCGGAAGGGGGGGGCGCGGCTATGGCTACACCTTC. Encoded protein: CASSGRGGRGYGYTF.

This chain uses TRBV9 with TRBJ2-7, with TRBD1 as a possible D gene (5 bases). V lost 0 bases to trimming and J lost 2 bases, with 9 bases between them. CDR1 and CDR2 from the germline V gene are SGDLS and YYNGEE. This CDR3 has 14 residues. The CDR3 bases are TGTGCCAGCAGCGTAGCACAGGTAGCCTACGAGCAGTACTTC. Its protein product is CASSVAQVAYEQYF.

The sample holds one count of this clone. The chain couples TRBV9 to TRBJ2-2; 14 bases are a match to TRBD2. Germline CDR1 reads SGDLS; CDR2 reads YYNGEE. V dropped 5 bases and J dropped 7; count of bases not matched to a gene: 7. The CDR3 length is 16 residues. The CDR3 bases are TGTGCCAGCAGTCCTAGACTAGCGGGGGGGCACGGGGAGCTGTTTTTT. This translates into CASSPRLAGGHGELFF.

The CDR3 protein is CSVEESGVRTDTQYF. The CDR3 coding sequence is TGCAGCGTTGAAGAGAGCGGGGTCCGCACAGATACGCAGTATTTT. The V and J genes are TRBV29-1 and TRBJ2-3, with TRBD2 matching 7 bases. The germline gives CDR1 SQVTM, CDR2 ANQGSEA. This CDR3 contains 15 residues. J was trimmed by 1 base and V by 0 bases; bases with no gene match: 4.

This chain connects TRBV5-1 to TRBJ2-5, with TRBD1 matching over 8 bases. CDR3 length: 17 residues. V was pared by 5 bases and J by 3 bases, with 15 bases of the junction left unmatched. CDR1 is SGHRS, CDR2 YFSETQ, per germline. In DNA form, the CDR3 reads TGCGCCAGCAGACGGCAGGGGGCTCTGCTGGGTAAAGAGACCCAGTACTTC. It is translated as CASRRQGALLGKETQYF.

This chain joins TRBV7-8 and TRBJ1-5; 8 positions agree with TRBD1. V lost 2 bases to trimming and J lost 0 bases; unmatched junction nucleotides: 21. CDR3 size: 22 residues. Germline assignment: CDR1 SGHVS and CDR2 FQNEAQ. CDR3 protein: CASSLTQGAVTIGVFSNQPQHF. DNA for the CDR3: TGTGCCAGCAGCTTAACCCAGGGGGCTGTGACAATAGGGGTCTTTAGCAATCAGCCCCAGCATTTT.

This chain joins TRBV28 and TRBJ1-1; TRBD1 agrees at 11 bases. CDR1 is MDHEN and CDR2 is SYDVKM in the germline V gene. The CDR3 extends over 15 amino acids. J was trimmed by 4 bases and V by 7 bases; bases with no gene match: 8. The CDR3 loop reads CASIVGGQGATEAFF. CDR3 DNA sequence: TGTGCCAGCATAGTGGGTGGACAGGGGGCCACTGAAGCTTTCTTT.

Note on this clone: The identical CDR3 is also encoded by other nucleotide sequences in the sample. The genes are TRBV7-3 and TRBJ2-3, with no clear D. CDR3 size: 12 residues. The germline V gene has CDR1 SGHTA and CDR2 FQGTGA. Trimming took 5 bases from V and 2 from J, leaving 5 bases between them. The CDR3 protein is CASSPSTDTQYF. The CDR3 DNA reads as TGTGCCAGCAGCCCGTCCACAGATACGCAGTATTTT.

The chain carries TRBV18 and TRBJ2-1, with TRBD2 matching 14 bases. From germline, CDR1 is KGHSH and CDR2 LQKENI. The CDR3 has 17 amino acids. Trimming removed 5 bases from V and 0 bases from J; junction bases left unmatched: 3. The CDR3 DNA sequence: TGTGCCAGCTCAACGGGACTAGCGGGGGCCTCCTACAATGAGCAGTTCTTC. Residues: CASSTGLAGASYNEQFF.